A single T cell receptor beta chain is shown here with its context. This entry is derived from a study of blood T cell repertoires in COVID-19. Study overall: PBMCs, B-cell-depleted T cells, or T cells provided the cDNA or gDNA that made up the material.

Per the study methods: Scientists estimated how many nucleated cells there were by amplifying reference gene primers. Sequencing was performed with immunoSEQ multiplex PCR; in TCRdb, only in-frame clones are kept and a portion is missing. The V and J calls and the clone size are those of that table, but D and trimming were determined from the DNA. The table has 80,000 to 90,000 clones, approximately 85% seen once; the top ten hold around 2.9%. Sequencing used peripheral blood. This clonotype originated in a woman older than 75 with COVID-19, enrolled during active disease.

CDR3 loop: CASSYDRGRDSPLHF. The DNA for the CDR3 is TGTGCCAGCAGCTACGACAGGGGTCGGGATTCACCCCTCCACTTT. V gene TRBV7-9 combines with J gene TRBJ1-6; 8 nucleotides match TRBD1. Looked up from germline, CDR1 is SEHNR and CDR2 is FQNEAQ (reference sequence). J lost 8 bases, V lost 4 bases, and 7 bases had no gene match. The CDR3 has 15 amino acids.